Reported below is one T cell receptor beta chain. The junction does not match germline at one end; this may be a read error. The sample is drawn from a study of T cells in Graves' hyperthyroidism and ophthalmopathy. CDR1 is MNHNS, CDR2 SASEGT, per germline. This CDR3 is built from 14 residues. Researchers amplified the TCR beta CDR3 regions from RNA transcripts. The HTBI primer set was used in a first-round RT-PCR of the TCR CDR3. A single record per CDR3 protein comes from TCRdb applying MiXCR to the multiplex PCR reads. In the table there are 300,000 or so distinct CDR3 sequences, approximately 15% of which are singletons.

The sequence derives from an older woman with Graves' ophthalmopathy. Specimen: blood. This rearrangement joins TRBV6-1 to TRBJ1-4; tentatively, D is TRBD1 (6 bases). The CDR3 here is CARSADRMNEKLFF. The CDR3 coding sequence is TGTGCCAGAAGTGCCGACAGGATGAATGAAAAACTGTTTTTT.